The rows below give T cell receptor beta chains drawn from one sample of a study of T cell responses to AZD1222 COVID-19 vaccine. Measured with immunoSEQ multiplex PCR; TCRdb has only the in-frame clones, and not every one. The sample has about 150,000 clones, over 75% seen once; the top ten hold approximately 5.4%. This material consisted of peripheral blood, taken 28 days after the second dose of the MenACWY control vaccine. These receptors all stem from an adult who received the MenACWY meningococcal vaccine as a control. CDR3s include the opening cysteine and the closing phenylalanine or tryptophan. The D gene is left open where the match is weak. Part of the rows lack a size; the others show once, few, many or a class for expanded clones.

d_call	v_call	clone_size	j_call	cdr3_aa	cdr3_nt
TRBD2	TRBV6-5	-	TRBJ2-7	CASSSQTSGVYEQYF	TGTGCCAGCAGTTCCCAGACTAGCGGGGTCTACGAGCAGTACTTC
-	TRBV9	once	TRBJ1-1	CASSAETEAFF	TGTGCCAGCAGCGCCGAGACTGAAGCTTTCTTT
-	TRBV4-1	-	TRBJ1-2	CVSSQDSGAGRGYTF	TGCGTCAGCAGCCAAGATTCTGGGGCAGGGAGAGGCTACACCTTC
-	TRBV6-5	-	TRBJ2-5	CASSSNPQGRETQYF	TGTGCCAGCAGTAGCAACCCACAGGGAAGGGAGACCCAGTACTTC
TRBD1	TRBV5-4	-	TRBJ2-3	CASSMTGGLTDTQYF	TGTGCCAGCAGCATGACAGGGGGCCTCACAGATACGCAGTATTTT
-	TRBV11-2	-	TRBJ2-3	CASSLAGSTDTQYF	TGTGCCAGCAGCTTAGCTGGTAGCACAGATACGCAGTATTTT
TRBD2	TRBV19	-	TRBJ2-5	CASSIGRAYQETQYF	TGTGCCAGTAGTATCGGGAGGGCGTACCAAGAGACCCAGTACTTC
-	TRBV2	-	TRBJ1-2	CASSERAASNYGYTF	TGTGCCAGCAGTGAAAGGGCAGCTTCTAACTATGGCTACACCTTC
TRBD1	TRBV24-1	once	TRBJ1-4	CATSDTGTGDEKLFF	TGTGCCACCAGTGACACGGGAACAGGGGATGAAAAACTGTTTTTT
TRBD1	TRBV5-6	-	TRBJ2-6	CASSLQGNGANVLTF	TGTGCCAGCAGCTTACAGGGGAATGGGGCCAACGTCCTGACTTTC
TRBD2	TRBV5-1	-	TRBJ2-3	CASSDGLAASDTQYF	TGCGCCAGCAGCGACGGACTAGCCGCTTCAGATACGCAGTATTTT
-	TRBV19	-	TRBJ1-3	CATGRNFPNTIYF	TGTGCCACTGGACGGAACTTTCCAAACACCATATATTTT
TRBD1	TRBV9	-	TRBJ2-3	CASSASGTGQDTQYF	TGTGCCAGCAGCGCCTCCGGGACAGGGCAAGATACGCAGTATTTT
TRBD1	TRBV19	-	TRBJ1-1	CASSIRGSDEAFF	TGTGCCAGTAGTATCAGGGGGTCGGATGAAGCTTTCTTT
TRBD1	TRBV27	-	TRBJ1-1	CASSSRQGATGGTEAFF	TGTGCCAGCAGTTCACGACAGGGGGCTACAGGGGGCACTGAAGCTTTCTTT
-	TRBV7-2	few	TRBJ1-5	CASSPGTYQPQHF	TGTGCCAGCAGCCCGGGGACTTATCAGCCCCAGCATTTT
TRBD1	TRBV4-3	-	TRBJ2-5	CASSPGTGVIAQYF	TGCGCCAGCAGCCCTGGGACAGGGGTGATAGCCCAGTACTTC
-	TRBV7-6	-	TRBJ1-1	CASSWSLSNTEAFF	TGTGCCAGCAGCTGGTCACTGTCGAACACTGAAGCTTTCTTT
-	TRBV10-3	-	TRBJ1-4	CAVRTANEKLFF	TGTGCCGTAAGGACAGCTAATGAAAAACTGTTTTTT
TRBD1	TRBV25-1	-	TRBJ2-7	CASSGWDSSYEQYF	TGTGCCAGCAGTGGGTGGGACAGCTCCTACGAGCAGTACTTC
TRBD1	TRBV3-1/TRBV3-2	-	TRBJ1-5	CASSPVLRTGEYSQPQHF	TGTGCCAGCAGCCCAGTTTTAAGGACAGGGGAATACTCTCAGCCCCAGCATTTT
-	TRBV14	once	TRBJ1-2	CASSQANYGYTF	TGTGCCAGCAGCCAAGCCAACTATGGCTACACCTTC
-	TRBV18	-	TRBJ2-5	CASSEYTGTAQETQYF	TGTGCCAGCTCAGAATACACCGGGACTGCCCAAGAGACCCAGTACTTC
-	TRBV7-3	-	TRBJ2-2	CASSLEGWNTGELFF	TGTGCCAGCAGCTTAGAGGGTTGGAACACCGGGGAGCTGTTTTTT
-	TRBV5-1	-	TRBJ2-2	CASSVDVTGELFF	TGCGCCAGCAGCGTAGACGTGACCGGGGAGCTGTTTTTT
-	TRBV4-1	-	TRBJ1-2	CASSHQGSDDYGYTF	TGCGCCAGCAGCCATCAGGGTTCGGACGACTATGGCTACACCTTC
-	TRBV9	-	TRBJ2-2	CASSGSQGDTGELFF	TGTGCCAGCAGCGGGTCACAGGGAGACACCGGGGAGCTGTTTTTT
-	TRBV7-9	-	TRBJ1-4	CASSLGLTAGATNEKLFF	TGTGCCAGCAGCTTAGGTCTTACGGCTGGTGCAACTAATGAAAAACTGTTTTTT
TRBD2	TRBV5-1	once	TRBJ2-7	CASSVSGSGDEQYF	TGCGCCAGCAGCGTTAGCGGGAGCGGGGACGAGCAGTACTTC
-	TRBV7-2	-	TRBJ1-3	CASSSTGSSGNTIYF	TGTGCCAGCAGCTCTACAGGGAGCTCTGGAAACACCATATATTTT
-	TRBV6-6	-	TRBJ2-7	CASSYLSGVYEQYF	TGTGCCAGCAGTTATTTATCCGGGGTATACGAGCAGTACTTC
-	TRBV11-3	-	TRBJ1-2	CASSLVDGNYGYTF	TGTGCCAGCAGCTTAGTCGACGGTAACTATGGCTACACCTTC
TRBD2	TRBV27	once	TRBJ2-5	CASSLAGGPQETQYF	TGTGCCAGCAGCCTAGCGGGAGGGCCTCAAGAGACCCAGTACTTC
-	TRBV3-1/TRBV3-2	once	TRBJ1-3	CASSQAQGKGSGNTIYF	TGTGCCAGCAGCCAAGCACAGGGTAAAGGCTCTGGAAACACCATATATTTT
TRBD1	TRBV7-6	-	TRBJ1-1	CASSLSRRGAGSEAFF	TGTGCCAGCAGCTTATCCCGCAGGGGGGCAGGGTCTGAAGCTTTCTTT
TRBD2	TRBV9	few	TRBJ2-1	CASSVAGGPDEQFF	TGTGCCAGCAGCGTAGCGGGAGGGCCAGATGAGCAGTTCTTC
-	TRBV5-5	-	TRBJ1-5	CASSPAGPGYRPQHF	TGTGCCAGCAGCCCGGCGGGTCCAGGGTACCGGCCCCAGCATTTT
TRBD1	TRBV12-3/TRBV12-4	-	TRBJ1-5	CASNRGGNQPQHF	TGTGCCAGCAACAGGGGAGGCAATCAGCCCCAGCATTTT
-	TRBV4-1	once	TRBJ2-3	CASSRQPSPNTDTQYF	TGCGCCAGCAGCCGGCAACCTAGCCCCAACACAGATACGCAGTATTTT
TRBD1	TRBV29-1	-	TRBJ1-1	CSVEGDRGFSTEAFF	TGCAGCGTTGAAGGGGACAGGGGGTTTAGCACTGAAGCTTTCTTT
TRBD1	TRBV2	-	TRBJ1-1	CASSTGDNTEAFF	TGTGCCAGCTCAACAGGGGATAACACTGAAGCTTTCTTT
-	TRBV5-5	-	TRBJ1-2	CASSLMTVAGYGYTF	TGTGCCAGCAGCCTAATGACGGTCGCTGGCTATGGCTACACCTTC
TRBD2	TRBV29-1	-	TRBJ2-1	CSVEILEKAGGWYNEQFF	TGCAGCGTTGAAATCCTAGAGAAGGCGGGAGGGTGGTACAATGAGCAGTTCTTC
-	TRBV19	-	TRBJ2-7	CASSMSVGQTYEQYF	TGTGCCAGTAGTATGTCGGTCGGGCAAACCTACGAGCAGTACTTC
-	TRBV9	-	TRBJ1-1	CASSPHPMNTEAFF	TGTGCCAGCAGCCCCCACCCAATGAACACTGAAGCTTTCTTT